Listed here is a single T cell receptor beta chain. V was pared by 3 bases and J by 6 bases, with 3 bases of the junction left unmatched. This CDR3 region has 13 residues. Germline CDR1 reads LNHDA; CDR2 reads SQIVND (reference sequence). This sample is part of a study of blood T cell repertoires in COVID-19. Original processing methods: Amplified reference gene primers provided the basis for estimating nucleated cell counts. The protocol was immunoSEQ multiplex PCR, while the TCRdb copy is restricted to in-frame clones and leaves out a portion. For V, J and clone size, that table is used; D and trimming come from the DNA. This table holds around 50,000 clones, more than 75% found once.

V and J are TRBV19 and TRBJ1-2, with 8 nucleotides matching TRBD1. Material: peripheral blood. The TCR originated in a man in his sixties with active or convalescent COVID-19. DNA of the CDR3: TGTGCCAGTAGTATTCCAGGGGGCAATGGCTACACCTTC. This gives the protein CASSIPGGNGYTF.